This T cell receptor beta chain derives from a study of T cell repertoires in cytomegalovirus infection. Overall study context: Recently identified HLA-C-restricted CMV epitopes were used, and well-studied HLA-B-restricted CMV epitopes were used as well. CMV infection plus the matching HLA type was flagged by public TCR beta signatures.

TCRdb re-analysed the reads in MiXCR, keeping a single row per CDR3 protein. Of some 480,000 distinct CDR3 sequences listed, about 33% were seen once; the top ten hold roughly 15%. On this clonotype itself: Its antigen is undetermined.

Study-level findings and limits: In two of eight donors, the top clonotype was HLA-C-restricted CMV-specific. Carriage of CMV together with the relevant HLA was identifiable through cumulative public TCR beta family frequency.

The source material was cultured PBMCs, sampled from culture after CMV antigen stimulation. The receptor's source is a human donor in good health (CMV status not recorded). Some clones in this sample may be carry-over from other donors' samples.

CDR3 sequence reads: CAISERVGYEQYV. The CDR3 DNA reads as TGTGCCATCAGTGAGCGGGTCGGCTACGAGCAGTACGTC. This sequence joins TRBV10-3 and TRBJ2-7, with D uncertain. CDR1 ENHRY and CDR2 SYGVKD come from the germline V gene. This CDR3 has 13 residues. Trimming removed 2 bases from V and 3 bases from J, with 8 bases in between.